Presented here are 25 T cell receptor beta chains from one specimen sequenced in a study of cytomegalovirus exposure and HLA in healthy donors. The PCR employed 60 Vbeta primers together with 13 Jbeta primers. Using immunoSEQ multiplex PCR, the repertoire was profiled, and TCRdb retains in-frame clones only, with some absent. Counted here are roughly 120,000 clones, around 80% occurring once; the ten biggest clones make up about 1%. The specimen was PBMCs. Receptor source: a woman aged 25 to 45 in good health and CMV-seronegative.

This chain connects TRBV4-1 to TRBJ1-3, with D perhaps TRBD1 (5 bases). The CDR3 is 16 amino acids. The germline V and J ends were trimmed by 0 bases and 2 bases, with 11 bases remaining between them. Per the germline V gene, CDR1 is MGHRA and CDR2 is YSYEKL. Here the CDR3 reads CASSQEKTATGNTIYF. The CDR3 region has the DNA TGCGCCAGCAGCCAAGAAAAGACAGCGACTGGAAACACCATATATTTT.

The genes are TRBV29-1 and TRBJ1-5, with a weak D call TRBD1 (5 bases). The germline gives CDR1 SQVTM, CDR2 ANQGSEA. The length of the CDR3 is 13 residues. The V end was cut by 5 bases, the J end by 5 bases, with 13 bases between. This chain's CDR3 is CSVQADKDQPQHF. The CDR3 DNA reads as TGCAGCGTTCAAGCGGACAAAGATCAGCCCCAGCATTTT.

V gene TRBV6-4 combines with J gene TRBJ2-3, with TRBD2 matching over 10 bases. V lost 3 bases to trimming and J lost 4 bases; unmatched junction nucleotides: 4. Per germline, CDR1 MRHNA and CDR2 SNTAGT. CDR3 length: 15 amino acids. Here the CDR3 reads CASSELAGAADTQYF. CDR3 DNA: TGTGCCAGCAGTGAGCTAGCGGGAGCGGCAGATACGCAGTATTTT.

This clone was observed a single time. This chain uses TRBV21-1 with TRBJ1-2. TRBV21-1 represents a pseudogene. CDR3 length: 11 residues. This CDR3 is CASVRSYGYTF. CDR3 DNA sequence: TGTGCCAGCGTTCGTAGCTATGGCTACACCTTC.

The gene calls are TRBV5-1 and TRBJ1-1; D is uncertain. The CDR3 length is 13 residues. V was shortened by 3 bases and J by 7 bases, with 13 bases between the two germline ends. The germline V gene encodes CDR1 SGHRS and CDR2 YFSETQ. The CDR3 reads CASSSTPSDEAFF. CDR3 bases: TGCGCCAGCAGCTCGACTCCCTCGGATGAAGCTTTCTTT.

The V and J genes are TRBV11-1 and TRBJ1-1, with D tentatively TRBD1 (5 bases). The germline gives CDR1 SGHAT, CDR2 FQDESV (reference sequence). There are 15 residues in the CDR3. V was clipped by 2 bases and J by 0 bases, with 10 bases between them. Written as DNA, the CDR3 is TGTGCCAGCAGCTTAATGGGGCGAATGAACACTGAAGCTTTCTTT. Protein product: CASSLMGRMNTEAFF. The entire variable domain, with the rest obtained from reference TRBV11-1 and TRBJ1-1, is as follows: EAEVAQSPRYKITEKSQAVAFWCDPISGHATLYWYRQILGQGPELLVQFQDESVVDDSQLPKDRFSAERLKGVDSTLKIQPAELGDSAMYLCASSLMGRMNTEAFFGQGTRLTVV.

This chain uses TRBV29-1 with TRBJ1-2; a weak D match, TRBD1 (6 bases). Germline CDR1 is SQVTM and CDR2 is ANQGSEA. Trimming removed 6 bases at V and 8 bases at J, with 16 bases between. There are 12 residues in the CDR3. The CDR3 DNA sequence: TGCAGCGTGCAACAGGGAGGGTTGGGCTACACCTTC. It specifies CSVQQGGLGYTF.

The chain employs TRBV29-1 and TRBJ1-1; 8 bases are shared with TRBD1. J was trimmed by 7 bases and V by 7 bases; bases with no gene match: 11. The germline gives CDR1 SQVTM, CDR2 ANQGSEA. The CDR3 has 13 residues. CDR3: CSASLTGVNEAFF. The CDR3 DNA sequence: TGCAGCGCTAGCCTGACAGGGGTTAATGAAGCTTTCTTT.

The CDR3 region has the DNA TGTGCCAGCAGTTACGGGCAGGTTGATGGCTACACCTTC. It yields the protein CASSYGQVDGYTF. The chain uses TRBV6-5 and TRBJ1-2; D unresolved. The CDR3 totals 13 residues. The V gene lost 2 bases and the J gene lost 6 bases, with 10 bases spanning the gap. Germline loops: CDR1 MNHEY, CDR2 SVGAGI.

The chain recombines TRBV28 with TRBJ2-7; TRBD1 might be the D (6 bases). Germline V gives CDR1 MDHEN, CDR2 SYDVKM. There are 14 residues in the CDR3. Trimming stripped 6 bases from V and 3 bases from J, with 15 bases between. DNA for the CDR3: TGTGCCAGCAGAACCGGGACATCTGACTACGAGCAGTACTTC. Amino acid sequence: CASRTGTSDYEQYF.

V is TRBV27 and J is TRBJ2-3, with 11 bases identical to TRBD2. J lost 1 base, V lost 4 bases, and 13 bases had no gene match. CDR3 size: 19 residues. Germline values: CDR1 MNHEY, CDR2 SMNVEV (reference sequence). The CDR3 is CASSSASGGFWGGTDTQYF. The DNA for the CDR3 is TGTGCCAGCAGTTCTGCTAGCGGGGGGTTCTGGGGCGGCACAGATACGCAGTATTTT.

The V gene is TRBV11-2, the J gene TRBJ2-7; 13 positions agree with TRBD2. The CDR3 runs 15 residues. Germline V CDR1 and CDR2: SGHAT, FQNNGV. Unmatched junction bases numbered 2, after V lost 3 bases and J lost 3 bases. The chain's CDR3 is CASSFGTSGIYEQYF. CDR3 nucleotides: TGTGCCAGCAGCTTTGGGACTAGCGGGATCTACGAGCAGTACTTC.

The V and J genes are TRBV19 and TRBJ2-5; maybe TRBD2 (5 bases). The V gene's germline CDR1 is LNHDA and CDR2 SQIVND (reference sequence). There are 15 residues in the CDR3. The germline V and J ends were trimmed by 2 bases and 5 bases, with 15 bases remaining between them. CDR3 residues: CASSISSAARETQYF. The CDR3 DNA sequence: TGTGCCAGTAGTATAAGTAGCGCTGCTCGGGAGACCCAGTACTTC.

Points on this clone: Other nucleotide sequences in the sample specify the same CDR3. J is TRBJ2-1 and V is TRBV29-1; 8 nucleotides match TRBD1. CDR1 is SQVTM and CDR2 is ANQGSEA in the germline V gene. CDR3 size: 15 residues. V shed 3 bases and J 7 bases; nucleotides not matched to a gene: 11. The DNA of the CDR3 is TGCAGCGTTGAGAGTTCGGACAGGGATTTGAATGAGCAGTTCTTC. Encoded protein: CSVESSDRDLNEQFF.

The V and J genes are TRBV7-6 and TRBJ2-2; 7 nucleotides agree with TRBD1. V lost 1 base to trimming and J lost 4 bases; unmatched junction nucleotides: 3. This CDR3 has 15 amino acids. CDR1 and CDR2 from the germline V gene are SGHVS and FNYEAQ. The CDR3 DNA is TGTGCCAGCAGCTTAGTTAACAGGGGCACCGGGGAGCTGTTTTTT. Protein: CASSLVNRGTGELFF.

The rearrangement joins TRBV18 to TRBJ2-7; 7 nucleotides match TRBD1. The CDR3 consists of 13 residues. Trimming removed 4 bases from V and 3 bases from J; junction bases left unmatched: 3. CDR1 and CDR2 (germline): KGHSH, LQKENI. The CDR3 loop is CASSQGQSYEQYF. CDR3 in DNA: TGTGCCAGCTCACAGGGACAGAGCTACGAGCAGTACTTC.

The chain has TRBV10-3 and TRBJ2-7; TRBD2 matches 13 bases. The trim removed 10 bases at V and 0 bases at J, leaving 15 bases unmatched. This CDR3 is built from 18 residues. The V gene's germline CDR1 is ENHRY and CDR2 SYGVKD. The CDR3 DNA reads TGTGCCACCGGGGATGGGACTAGCGGGAATACGTTCTCCTACGAGCAGTACTTC. Its translation: CATGDGTSGNTFSYEQYF.

The rearrangement uses TRBV30 and TRBJ2-2; D is unresolved. The germline CDR1 and CDR2 sequences are GTSNPN and SVGIG (reference sequence). CDR3 length: 14 residues. V was trimmed by 0 bases and J by 5 bases, leaving 10 bases between them. The CDR3 nucleotides are TGTGCCTGGAGTGTCGCTAGATTGACCGGGGAGCTGTTTTTT. Encoded protein: CAWSVARLTGELFF.

This clone was seen more than once but under ten times. CDR3 nucleotides: TGTGCCAGCAGCCCAGGGAGCGGGAGACTCCAAGAGACCCAGTACTTC. Translating gives CASSPGSGRLQETQYF. The chain employs TRBV7-2 and TRBJ2-5, with TRBD2 matching 8 bases. V shed 5 bases, J shed 1 base, and the junction held 9 bases outside the gene matches. This CDR3 region has 16 residues. Germline CDR1 reads SGHTA; CDR2 reads FQGNSA.

Concerning this clone itself: The identical CDR3 is also encoded by other nucleotide sequences in the sample. The J gene is TRBJ1-5, the V gene TRBV27; D not resolved. CDR1 and CDR2 from the germline V gene are MNHEY and SMNVEV (reference sequence). The length of the CDR3 is 13 residues. V lost 2 bases to trimming and J lost 4 bases, with 6 bases between them. CDR3 region: CASSLGPNQPQHF. Written as DNA, the CDR3 is TGTGCCAGCAGTTTAGGGCCTAATCAGCCCCAGCATTTT.

The chain employs TRBV30 and TRBJ2-1; 8 bases line up with TRBD2. This CDR3 contains 16 residues. The trim removed 0 bases at V and 3 bases at J, leaving 7 bases unmatched. CDR1 and CDR2 from the germline V gene are GTSNPN and SVGIG (reference sequence). CDR3 nucleotides: TGTGCCTGGAGTGTACCTATTGGGACTAGCTACAATGAGCAGTTCTTC. As protein: CAWSVPIGTSYNEQFF.

The gene calls are TRBV18 and TRBJ1-1; 8 positions agree with TRBD1. This CDR3 spans 15 amino acids. The J segment lost 5 bases and the V segment lost 3 bases, leaving 8 bases of the junction unmatched. Germline V CDR1 and CDR2: KGHSH, LQKENI. The DNA of the CDR3 is TGTGCCAGCTCACCTGCGACAGGGGTGATAACTGAAGCTTTCTTT. Protein: CASSPATGVITEAFF.

This clone was seen a single time. The chain uses TRBV6-1 and TRBJ2-3; perhaps TRBD2 as D (7 bases). Germline-derived CDR1 and CDR2 are MNHNS and SASEGT. The CDR3 is 12 amino acids. The DNA for the CDR3 is TGTGCGGGGGGGCGGCTTACAGATACGCAGTATTTT. Translating gives CAGGRLTDTQYF.

A note on this clone: Germline and junction disagree at one end, which may indicate a read error. This sequence joins TRBV7-7 and TRBJ2-1; 7 bases line up with TRBD1. The CDR3 runs 16 residues. Germline values: CDR1 SSHAT, CDR2 FNYEAQ (reference sequence). CDR3 in amino acids: CASSPINRGWDNEQFF. In DNA form, the CDR3 reads TGTGCTAGCAGTCCAATTAACAGGGGTTGGGACAATGAGCAGTTCTTC.

In its sample, this clone was seen once. V usage is TRBV9 and J usage is TRBJ2-3, with TRBD1 matching over 8 bases. The CDR3 sequence is 14 residues long. Germline V lookup: CDR1 SGDLS, CDR2 YYNGEE. Trimming cost V 2 bases and J 4 bases; bases outside gene matches: 3. The CDR3 region has the DNA TGTGCCAGCAGCGTCTGGACAGGGTCAGATACGCAGTATTTT. As protein: CASSVWTGSDTQYF.